This TCR beta chain was recorded in a study of T cell responses to AZD1222 COVID-19 vaccine. Study-level points and caveats: Scientists sampled the repertoires only once the peak T cell response had passed.

This table comes from immunoSEQ multiplex PCR, and its TCRdb copy is limited to in-frame clones, with some not included. The sample shows about 99,000 clones, nearly 90% of them seen only once. Trimming removed 7 bases from V and 4 bases from J, with 22 bases in between. The germline gives CDR1 SEHNR, CDR2 FQNEAQ (reference sequence). The CDR3 extends over 16 amino acids. Of note for this clone: Its antigen is currently unknown.

This material consisted of peripheral blood, taken on day 0 of AZD1222 vaccination. The gene calls are TRBV7-9 and TRBJ1-2; D possibly corresponds to TRBD1 (6 bases). The clonotype originates from an adult in good health. The DNA for the CDR3 is TGTGCCAGCACCGCCGGACAGAACTTGGGGGGCTATGGCTACACCTTC. This codes for CASTAGQNLGGYGYTF.